Below are 29 T cell receptor beta chains sequenced from a single sample in a study of blood T cells in healthy people across ages. A second PCR, run for roughly 6 to 11 cycles, used a sample-barcoded 5' primer plus a J-beta primer mix. In TCRdb, the 5' RACE reads were re-called with MiXCR into one record per CDR3 protein. The table lists over 600,000 distinct CDR3 sequences, less than 60% of them singletons. Sequenced input: blood. Receptor source: an elderly man in good health.

The gene calls are TRBV27 and TRBJ2-1; weak D call: TRBD2 (6 bases). The V and J ends lost 8 bases and 5 bases respectively, with 16 bases between them. Looked up from germline, CDR1 is MNHEY and CDR2 is SMNVEV (reference sequence). This CDR3 region has 14 residues. CDR3 sequence reads: CASQSSGLNNEQFF. CDR3 nucleotide sequence: TGTGCCAGCCAAAGTAGCGGATTAAACAATGAGCAGTTCTTC.

This clonotype was detected a few times. The V gene is TRBV7-3, the J gene TRBJ2-3; 10 bases are shared with TRBD2. The V and J ends lost 3 bases and 2 bases, in that order; junction bases with no gene match: 11. This CDR3 has 18 residues. Germline loops: CDR1 SGHTA, CDR2 FQGTGA. DNA for the CDR3: TGTGCCAGCAGCTTGGGCGGGGGGACTAGCGCTTACACAGATACGCAGTATTTT. This gives the protein CASSLGGGTSAYTDTQYF.

The chain couples TRBV7-2 to TRBJ2-3; 12 nucleotides agree with TRBD2. With V trimmed by 5 bases and J by 1 base, 7 bases remained unmatched. The length of the CDR3 is 17 residues. Germline V lookup: CDR1 SGHTA, CDR2 FQGNSA. The CDR3 sequence is CASSLRTSGIRTDTQYF. Here the CDR3 DNA reads TGTGCCAGCAGCCTCAGGACTAGCGGGATCCGCACAGATACGCAGTATTTT.

This sequence joins TRBV15 and TRBJ1-2; maybe TRBD1 (5 bases). Deletions cut 0 bases from V and 7 bases from J, with 12 bases between. This CDR3 has 14 amino acids. Germline V CDR1 and CDR2: LNHNV, YYDKDF (reference sequence). DNA of the CDR3: TGTGCCACCAGCAGAGATATGAAGGGGCGTGGCTACACCTTC. Protein sequence: CATSRDMKGRGYTF.

This clonotype has only a few counts. J is TRBJ2-1 and V is TRBV5-6, with 10 bases aligning to TRBD1. The CDR3 is 14 residues long. Germline V gives CDR1 SGHDT, CDR2 YYEEEE. The J segment lost 10 bases and the V segment lost 4 bases, leaving 8 bases of the junction unmatched. In DNA form, the CDR3 reads TGTGCCAGCAGCCCGGGGACAGGGGATCGGGAGCAGTTCTTC. Translating gives CASSPGTGDREQFF. The full variable domain, rest sourced from reference TRBV5-6 and TRBJ2-1, is DAGVTQSPTHLIKTRGQQVTLRCSPKSGHDTVSWYQQALGQGPQFIFQYYEEEERQRGNFPDRFSGHQFPNYSSELNVNALLLGDSALYLCASSPGTGDREQFFGPGTRLTVL.

The rearrangement links TRBV3-1 to TRBJ2-5; D remains unclear. This CDR3 contains 14 residues. Germline CDR1 and CDR2: LGHDT and YNNKEL (reference sequence). V was shortened by 1 base and J by 5 bases, with 11 bases between the two germline ends. CDR3 region: CASSQARSSETQYF. CDR3 sequence (DNA): TGTGCCAGCAGCCAAGCCCGTTCGAGCGAGACCCAGTACTTC.

This clonotype was seen at least ten times. The chain uses TRBV27 and TRBJ2-5; the D gene is possibly TRBD2 (5 bases). Looked up from germline, CDR1 is MNHEY and CDR2 is SMNVEV (reference sequence). Trimming took 5 bases from V and 5 from J, leaving 15 bases between them. The CDR3 has 14 amino acids. This CDR3 reads CASSRDGSGETQYF. CDR3 bases: TGTGCCAGCAGTAGAGACGGGTCGGGGGAGACCCAGTACTTC.

This clonotype was counted only a few times. The chain joins TRBV7-2 to TRBJ1-2, with D uncertain. Per the germline V gene, CDR1 is SGHTA and CDR2 is FQGNSA. The V and J ends lost 6 bases and 4 bases respectively, with 15 bases between them. The CDR3 spans 14 residues. CDR3 coding DNA: TGTGCCAGCAGACCCGTACAAGCCCCCTATGGCTACACCTTC. This translates into CASRPVQAPYGYTF.

The rearrangement uses TRBV3-1 and TRBJ2-5, with D hard to call. CDR1 LGHDT and CDR2 YNNKEL come from the germline V gene (reference sequence). CDR3 length: 13 amino acids. The V gene lost 2 bases and the J gene lost 11 bases, with 15 bases spanning the gap. The chain's CDR3 is CASSQMPLGGQYF. The CDR3 DNA reads as TGTGCCAGCAGCCAAATGCCTTTGGGTGGGCAGTACTTC.

The V call is TRBV7-3, the J call TRBJ2-1; possibly TRBD1 for D (6 bases). Trimming stripped 5 bases from V and 15 bases from J, with 17 bases between. This CDR3 has 12 residues. The germline CDR1 and CDR2 sequences are SGHTA and FQGTGA. The CDR3 nucleotides are TGTGCCAGCAGCATAGGACAGTCCGGTCTGTTCTTC. It codes for CASSIGQSGLFF.

The chain employs TRBV7-2 and TRBJ1-4, with 12 bases that match TRBD1. The V gene's germline CDR1 is SGHTA and CDR2 FQGNSA. This CDR3 is 15 amino acids long. With 2 bases clipped from V and 10 bases from J, the junction kept 5 bases outside the gene matches. DNA of the CDR3: TGTGCCAGCAGCTTAACGGGACAGGGGGCTAGAAAACTGTTTTTT. It specifies CASSLTGQGARKLFF. The full variable domain, its missing parts supplied by reference TRBV7-2 and TRBJ1-4, is GAGVSQSPSNKVTEKGKDVELRCDPISGHTALYWYRQSLGQGLEFLIYFQGNSAPDKSGLPSDRFSAERTGGSVSTLTIQRTQQEDSAVYLCASSLTGQGARKLFFGSGTQLSVL.

The genes are TRBV5-1 and TRBJ2-2; D may be TRBD2 (5 bases). Per the germline V gene, CDR1 is SGHRS and CDR2 is YFSETQ. This CDR3 region has 15 residues. The ends were cut back, 0 bases at V and 6 bases at J, with 12 bases in the middle. The CDR3 here is CASSLGIGDAGELFF. The CDR3 DNA follows: TGCGCCAGCAGCTTGGGAATCGGGGATGCCGGGGAGCTGTTTTTT.

This chain links TRBV28 with TRBJ1-2; 8 bases align to TRBD1. The CDR3 runs 17 residues. CDR1 is MDHEN, CDR2 SYDVKM, per germline. J gave up 8 bases and V 4 bases, and 18 bases lay outside the gene matches. The DNA for the CDR3 is TGTGCCAGCAGTTCGTCCCTCCCTGGAACAGGGGGGTACGGCTACACCTTC. Encoded protein: CASSSSLPGTGGYGYTF.

This chain connects TRBV7-6 to TRBJ2-5; D is unresolved. V shed 5 bases and J shed 0 bases, with 13 bases lying between them. Germline CDR1 reads SGHVS; CDR2 reads FNYEAQ. The CDR3 covers 15 residues. CDR3 residues: CASSPTRTNQETQYF. CDR3 sequence (DNA): TGTGCCAGCAGCCCAACCAGGACCAACCAAGAGACCCAGTACTTC.

Comment on this clonotype: This may be a read error, as it is one base from a much larger clone. The rearrangement links TRBV5-1 to TRBJ2-7; D is possibly TRBD1 or TRBD2 (5 bases each). CDR1 is SGHRS and CDR2 is YFSETQ in the germline V gene. CDR3 size: 14 residues. The CDR3 DNA reads as TGCGCCAGCAACTTGGCAGGGACCCTCTACGAGCAGTACTTC. Translation: CASNLAGTLYEQYF.

V gene TRBV4-3 combines with J gene TRBJ1-2, with TRBD1 matching 7 bases. The germline V gene has CDR1 LGHNA and CDR2 YSLEER. Germline trimming cut 0 bases from V and 7 bases from J; bases unmatched to any gene: 8. This CDR3 region has 15 residues. DNA for the CDR3: TGCGCCAGCAGCCAAGAAGGAGGGGGCGCAGGTGGCTACACCTTC. Its protein is CASSQEGGGAGGYTF.

The count of this clonotype is one. Mismatch with germline at one junction end may stem from a read error. This chain links TRBV5-4 with TRBJ2-2; possibly TRBD1 or TRBD2 for D (5 bases each). CDR3 length: 15 residues. Germline assignment: CDR1 SGHNT and CDR2 YYREEE (reference sequence). For the CDR3, the DNA is TGTACCAGCAGCTTGGCCGGGATGGGGGCCGGGGAGCTGTTTTTT. Residues: CTSSLAGMGAGELFF. Complete variable domain (other parts from reference TRBV5-4 and TRBJ2-2): ETGVTQSPTHLIKTRGQQVTLRCSSQSGHNTVSWYQQALGQGPQFIFQYYREEENGRGNFPPRFSGLQFPNYSSELNVNALELDDSALYLCTSSLAGMGAGELFFGEGSRLTVL.

The chain links TRBV7-2 to TRBJ2-4; possibly TRBD1 for D (6 bases). Trimming stripped 6 bases from V and 0 bases from J, with 18 bases between. Germline values: CDR1 SGHTA, CDR2 FQGNSA. This CDR3 has 17 amino acids. The CDR3 bases are TGTGCCAGCAGTCAAAGGGAACAGGGCTCAGCCAAAAACATTCAGTACTTC. Residues: CASSQREQGSAKNIQYF.

Comments on this clonotype: At one of its ends the junction is not consistent with the germline gene, which may arise from a read error. The rearrangement links TRBV5-4 to TRBJ1-1; D perhaps matches TRBD1 (5 bases). The CDR3 has 15 residues. The germline CDR1 and CDR2 sequences are SGHNT and YYREEE (reference sequence). The CDR3 nucleotides are TGTGCCAGTAGCTGGGACCTCTTAAGGGACACTGAAGCTTTCTTT. Residues: CASSWDLLRDTEAFF.

The chain is built from TRBV20-1 and TRBJ2-7; TRBD2 matches 7 bases. V trimming: 5 bases; J trimming: 7 bases; junction bases outside the gene matches: 14. The CDR3 extends over 14 amino acids. Germline values: CDR1 DFQATT, CDR2 SNEGSKA (reference sequence). The CDR3 DNA is TGCAGTGCTCCAGCTAGCGGACACTACAATGAGCAGTACTTC. It translates to CSAPASGHYNEQYF.

The chain links TRBV5-1 to TRBJ1-1; D is ambiguous. Trimming cost V 3 bases and J 7 bases, with 10 bases left between them. From germline, CDR1 is SGHRS and CDR2 YFSETQ. CDR3 length: 12 amino acids. CDR3 nucleotides: TGCGCCAGCAGCTCAGAGGGAGGTGAAGCTTTCTTT. Translated: CASSSEGGEAFF. Drawing the rest from reference TRBV5-1 and TRBJ1-1, the complete variable domain is KAGVTQTPRYLIKTRGQQVTLSCSPISGHRSVSWYQQTPGQGLQFLFEYFSETQRNKGNFPGRFSGRQFSNSRSEMNVSTLELGDSALYLCASSSEGGEAFFGQGTRLTVV.

This clonotype occurred a few times. The chain combines TRBV28 with TRBJ1-4, with TRBD1 as a possible D gene (5 bases). Germline V gene lookup returns CDR1 MDHEN and CDR2 SYDVKM. Trimming stripped 2 bases from V and 5 bases from J, with 12 bases between. The CDR3 sequence is 15 residues long. The CDR3 bases are TGTGCCAGCAGTTTACCGGGACCGGGGAATGAAAAACTGTTTTTT. Amino acid sequence: CASSLPGPGNEKLFF.

The chain carries TRBV10-2 and TRBJ2-1; D is unresolved. The CDR3 spans 14 residues. CDR1 WSHSY and CDR2 SAAADI come from the germline V gene. V shed 2 bases and J shed 4 bases, with 9 bases lying between them. CDR3 DNA: TGCGCCAGCAGTGAGATTTATTTTTACAATGAGCAGTTCTTC. Translating it yields CASSEIYFYNEQFF.

This chain links TRBV6-2 or TRBV6-3 with TRBJ2-7; 9 bases fit TRBD1. The CDR3 extends over 15 amino acids. CDR1 and CDR2 (germline): MNHEY, SVGEGT. V was pared by 4 bases and J by 2 bases, with 6 bases of the junction left unmatched. The CDR3 loop is CASSFSTGGAYEQYF. The CDR3 nucleotides read TGTGCCAGCAGTTTCTCGACAGGGGGAGCCTACGAGCAGTACTTC.

This clonotype was detected a few times. The chain recombines TRBV7-3 with TRBJ2-5; weak D call: TRBD2 (5 bases). Trimming stripped 5 bases from V and 9 bases from J, with 16 bases between. CDR1 is SGHTA and CDR2 is FQGTGA in the germline V gene. This CDR3 comprises 13 residues. CDR3: CASSPGPSGAQYF. The DNA of the CDR3 is TGTGCCAGCAGCCCTGGGCCCTCCGGGGCCCAGTACTTC. The whole variable domain, remainder taken from reference TRBV7-3 and TRBJ2-5, is GAGVSQTPSNKVTEKGKYVELRCDPISGHTALYWYRQSLGQGPEFLIYFQGTGAADDSGLPNDRFFAVRPEGSVSTLKIQRTERGDSAVYLCASSPGPSGAQYFGPGTRLLVL.

This clonotype was counted between two and nine times. A single base separates this from a much larger clone, so it may be a read error. The gene calls are TRBV24-1 and TRBJ2-5; D is undetermined. This CDR3 comprises 14 residues. CDR1 is KGHDR, CDR2 SFDVKD, per germline. Trimming removed 5 bases at V and 11 bases at J, with 20 bases between. This CDR3 is CATSASNYHNEQYF. DNA of the CDR3: TGTGCCACCAGTGCATCCAACTATCACAATGAGCAGTACTTC.

The chain couples TRBV29-1 to TRBJ1-5, with TRBD1 identical over 9 bases. Germline assignment: CDR1 SQVTM and CDR2 ANQGSEA. The CDR3 covers 13 residues. The trim removed 4 bases at V and 2 bases at J, leaving 0 bases unmatched. The CDR3 spells CSVGTGGNQPQHF. For the CDR3, the DNA is TGCAGCGTTGGGACAGGGGGCAATCAGCCCCAGCATTTT.

The chain couples TRBV21-1 to TRBJ1-5. TRBV21-1 is tagged as a pseudogene. This CDR3 has 12 residues. CDR3 nucleotide sequence: TGTGCCAGCCCAGTCCCCTATCAGCCCCAGCATTTT. As protein: CASPVPYQPQHF.

The chain carries TRBV6-1 and TRBJ2-6; D gene uncertain. Trimming pared 8 bases from V and 4 bases from J, leaving 12 bases between. CDR1 is MNHNS and CDR2 is SASEGT in the germline V gene. This CDR3 has 14 amino acids. CDR3 nucleotides: TGTGCCAGCGTTTCTCTAACCGGGGCCAACGTCCTGACTTTC. This sequence encodes CASVSLTGANVLTF.